These 30 T cell receptor beta chains were sequenced from one sample in a study of identical twins. Via MiXCR, TCRdb re-called the 5' RACE reads, giving one row per CDR3 protein. Here the sample spans 300,000 to 400,000 distinct CDR3 sequences, around 12% being singletons. The data also belong to a second study, concerning yellow fever vaccine responses in identical twins.

Material: CD8+ T cells sorted from blood. These receptors were taken from a woman under 30 in good health.

The chain couples TRBV2 to TRBJ2-2; 9 nucleotides line up with TRBD2. Germline V gene sequence: CDR1 SNHLY, CDR2 FYNNEI. The CDR3 is 17 amino acids. V gave up 4 bases and J gave up 0 bases; unmatched junction bases: 6. The CDR3 loop is CASSVEAGGSNTGELFF. CDR3 sequence (DNA): TGTGCCAGCAGTGTAGAAGCGGGGGGATCGAACACCGGGGAGCTGTTTTTT.

V usage is TRBV24-1 and J usage is TRBJ2-3; no clear D. This CDR3 is 15 amino acids long. With 3 bases removed from V and 0 bases from J, the gap between germline ends came to 9 bases. Germline V gene data show CDR1 as KGHDR and CDR2 as SFDVKD. CDR3 protein: CATSDQESSTDTQYF. In DNA, the CDR3 is TGTGCCACCAGTGATCAAGAATCCAGCACAGATACGCAGTATTTT.

This chain uses TRBV28 with TRBJ1-6; D perhaps matches TRBD1 (6 bases). Germline V gene data show CDR1 as MDHEN and CDR2 as SYDVKM. The CDR3 has 15 amino acids. V was pared by 6 bases and J by 10 bases, with 19 bases between. In DNA, the CDR3 is TGTGCCAGCAGCCGCTCTGGGGGGGGGCGGTCACCCCTCCACTTT. Its protein is CASSRSGGGRSPLHF.

The chain is built from TRBV27 and TRBJ2-5; 7 bases fit TRBD2. CDR3 length equals 16 residues. CDR1 is MNHEY, CDR2 SMNVEV, per germline (reference sequence). V shed 3 bases, J shed 1 base, and the junction held 8 bases outside the gene matches. CDR3 region: CASSFRWGGFQETQYF. The CDR3 DNA reads as TGTGCCAGCAGTTTTCGGTGGGGAGGGTTCCAAGAGACCCAGTACTTC.

The gene calls are TRBV12-3 or TRBV12-4 and TRBJ2-5, with D tentatively TRBD1 or TRBD2 (5 bases each). The CDR3 consists of 14 residues. The V end lost 7 bases, the J end lost 2 bases, and 14 bases lay between the germline ends. The chain's CDR3 is CASNGGHQQETQYF. The CDR3 DNA sequence: TGTGCCAGCAATGGAGGACACCAACAAGAGACCCAGTACTTC.

This clonotype was observed a few times. The chain links TRBV28 to TRBJ2-7; TRBD1 matches at 12 bases. This CDR3 region has 16 residues. Germline assignment: CDR1 MDHEN and CDR2 SYDVKM. V lost 5 bases to trimming and J lost 4 bases; unmatched junction nucleotides: 9. CDR3 DNA sequence: TGTGCCAGCAGTCCCGCTCGGGACAGGGGGCGGTACGAGCAGTACTTC. It translates to CASSPARDRGRYEQYF.

This clonotype was counted only a few times. The chain recombines TRBV7-9 with TRBJ2-1, with 7 positions matching TRBD1. V lost 5 bases, J lost 6 bases, and 7 bases stayed unmatched. The length of the CDR3 is 14 residues. Germline-derived CDR1 and CDR2 are SEHNR and FQNEAQ (reference sequence). This CDR3 reads CASSASTGINEQFF. The DNA of the CDR3 is TGTGCCAGCAGCGCGTCGACAGGGATCAATGAGCAGTTCTTC.

The rearrangement links TRBV28 to TRBJ1-1; no firm D call. V was pared by 5 bases and J by 2 bases, with 6 bases between. The CDR3 has 12 residues. Germline V gene sequence: CDR1 MDHEN, CDR2 SYDVKM. The CDR3 DNA follows: TGTGCCAGCAGTCCGTCTAACACTGAAGCTTTCTTT. Translated: CASSPSNTEAFF.

The chain is built from TRBV28 and TRBJ2-1; D is possibly TRBD1 or TRBD2 (5 bases each). CDR1 MDHEN and CDR2 SYDVKM come from the germline V gene. The CDR3 runs to 13 residues. Trimming left V 7 bases short and J 9 bases short, with 16 bases between. The CDR3 reads CASTLGDTSEQFF. The DNA for the CDR3 is TGTGCCAGCACCTTGGGGGATACAAGTGAGCAGTTCTTC.

The chain is built from TRBV7-8 and TRBJ2-5, with D maybe TRBD2 (5 bases). V dropped 4 bases and J dropped 5 bases, with 20 bases sitting between them. This CDR3 is 16 amino acids long. CDR1 and CDR2 from the germline V gene are SGHVS and FQNEAQ. DNA for the CDR3: TGTGCCAGCAGCTCCCGCCTTGCGGGTGTAGTGGAGACCCAGTACTTC. The encoded protein is CASSSRLAGVVETQYF.

The genes are TRBV6-5 and TRBJ2-3, with TRBD1 identical over 7 bases. This CDR3 contains 16 residues. V lost 2 bases and J lost 0; bases outside the gene matches: 5. Germline lookup yields CDR1 MNHEY and CDR2 SVGAGI. The CDR3 loop is CASSYLGTVSTDTQYF. The CDR3 nucleotides are TGTGCCAGCAGTTACCTAGGGACAGTTAGCACAGATACGCAGTATTTT.

This clonotype has just one count. The rearrangement uses TRBV28 and TRBJ2-5; TRBD2 aligns across 13 bases. The V gene end was trimmed by 3 bases and the J gene end by 1 base; junction bases not matched to a gene: 5. This CDR3 has 17 residues. The germline CDR1 and CDR2 sequences are MDHEN and SYDVKM. The CDR3 region is CASSFFGLAGAQETQYF. For the CDR3, the DNA is TGTGCCAGCAGTTTCTTCGGACTAGCGGGAGCCCAAGAGACCCAGTACTTC.

This clonotype was recorded at least ten times. This sequence joins TRBV29-1 and TRBJ2-7, with 7 bases lining up with TRBD2. This CDR3 is 13 amino acids long. V gave up 7 bases and J gave up 2 bases; unmatched junction bases: 8. CDR1 and CDR2 (germline): SQVTM, ANQGSEA. Here the CDR3 reads CSGGGREPYEQYF. The CDR3 nucleotides are TGCAGCGGGGGAGGGCGGGAACCCTACGAGCAGTACTTC.

The chain employs TRBV5-8 and TRBJ2-7; D not resolved. CDR1 SGHTS and CDR2 YDEGEE come from the germline V gene. Between the trimmed V and J ends, which lost 1 base and 1 base, there was a span of 18 bases. The CDR3 runs 17 residues. The CDR3 is CASSLKSLGLGSYEQYF. In DNA, the CDR3 is TGTGCCAGCAGCTTGAAGTCTCTAGGTCTTGGTTCCTACGAGCAGTACTTC. The entire variable domain, with the rest obtained from reference TRBV5-8 and TRBJ2-7, is as follows: EAGVTQSPTHLIKTRGQQATLRCSPISGHTSVYWYQQALGLGLQFLLWYDEGEERNRGNFPPRFSGRQFPNYSSELNVNALELEDSALYLCASSLKSLGLGSYEQYFGPGTRLTVT.

This clonotype was detected only a few times. The chain couples TRBV6-5 to TRBJ2-5; 7 nucleotides match TRBD1. V trimming: 2 bases; J trimming: 2 bases; junction bases outside the gene matches: 2. This CDR3 has 14 amino acids. CDR1 is MNHEY and CDR2 is SVGAGI in the germline V gene. CDR3 loop: CASSYGDRQETQYF. For the CDR3, the DNA is TGTGCCAGCAGTTACGGGGACAGACAAGAGACCCAGTACTTC.

The gene calls are TRBV28 and TRBJ2-3, with D uncertain. The germline V gene has CDR1 MDHEN and CDR2 SYDVKM. The V end was cut by 3 bases, the J end by 1 base, with 5 bases between. The CDR3 has 13 residues. This CDR3 is CASSFTRTDTQYF. CDR3 DNA: TGTGCCAGCAGTTTTACACGCACAGATACGCAGTATTTT.

This clonotype was seen a few times. The rearrangement joins TRBV2 to TRBJ2-3; a weak D match, TRBD1 (5 bases). Germline V gene lookup returns CDR1 SNHLY and CDR2 FYNNEI. This CDR3 is built from 13 residues. Between the trimmed V and J ends, which lost 7 bases and 2 bases, there was a span of 10 bases. CDR3 DNA: TGTGCCAGCATGGGCAGGGCCACAGATACGCAGTATTTT. Protein: CASMGRATDTQYF.

There are a few counts of this clonotype. The chain carries TRBV11-3 and TRBJ2-1; D is perhaps TRBD2 (6 bases). Germline-derived CDR1 and CDR2 are SGHNT and YENEEA. The ends were cut back, 5 bases at V and 9 bases at J, with 14 bases in the middle. This CDR3 contains 13 residues. The DNA of the CDR3 is TGTGCCAGCAGCAGGGACTCCCTGGGTGAGCAGTTCTTC. Its translation is CASSRDSLGEQFF.

The chain is built from TRBV6-4 and TRBJ2-2; tentative D call: TRBD2 (6 bases). The germline CDR1 and CDR2 sequences are MRHNA and SNTAGT. V was trimmed by 2 bases and J by 1 base, leaving 14 bases between them. CDR3 length: 17 residues. CDR3 sequence: CASSDSTQEGNTGELFF. The CDR3 nucleotides read TGTGCCAGCAGTGACAGCACCCAGGAGGGGAACACCGGGGAGCTGTTTTTT.

This clonotype has more than one count but fewer than ten. The genes are TRBV2 and TRBJ2-3, with a weak D call TRBD1 (6 bases). The V gene lost 6 bases and the J gene lost 4 bases, with 11 bases spanning the gap. Germline V gene sequence: CDR1 SNHLY, CDR2 FYNNEI. The CDR3 covers 13 residues. The CDR3 coding sequence is TGTGCCAGCAGAGCGAGGGGGTCAGATACGCAGTATTTT. Amino acids: CASRARGSDTQYF.

The chain employs TRBV7-3 and TRBJ2-3, with D possibly being TRBD2 (5 bases). This CDR3 has 14 amino acids. Germline CDR1 and CDR2: SGHTA and FQGTGA. Trimming left V 5 bases short and J 2 bases short, with 11 bases between. In nucleotides, the CDR3 is TGTGCCAGCAGCGAATGGGAGTACACAGATACGCAGTATTTT. Residues: CASSEWEYTDTQYF.

This clonotype was detected a few times. V gene TRBV6-5 combines with J gene TRBJ2-2; D is unclear. The V and J ends lost 2 bases and 6 bases respectively, with 7 bases between them. CDR1 is MNHEY, CDR2 SVGAGI, per germline. The CDR3 is 13 amino acids. CDR3 sequence reads: CASSYGAAGELFF. The CDR3 nucleotides read TGTGCCAGCAGTTACGGCGCGGCCGGGGAGCTGTTTTTT.

This clonotype was recorded a few times. The rearrangement joins TRBV7-8 to TRBJ2-1; TRBD2 agrees at 13 bases. Germline V gene data show CDR1 as SGHVS and CDR2 as FQNEAQ. The V and J ends lost 5 bases and 4 bases, in that order; junction bases with no gene match: 2. The CDR3 is made up of 15 amino acids. CDR3 loop: CASSQTSGGYNEQFF. For the CDR3, the DNA is TGTGCCAGCAGCCAGACTAGCGGGGGGTACAATGAGCAGTTCTTC.

This clonotype came up a few times. The rearrangement uses TRBV7-8 and TRBJ1-3; no clear D gene. CDR1 is SGHVS and CDR2 is FQNEAQ in the germline V gene. This CDR3 spans 18 amino acids. Deletions cut 4 bases from V and 6 bases from J, with 25 bases between. CDR3 amino acids: CASSSPDGVVPPPNTIYF. In DNA, the CDR3 is TGTGCCAGCAGCTCCCCAGACGGTGTCGTACCTCCTCCAAACACCATATATTTT.

This clonotype showed up many times. The gene calls are TRBV4-1 and TRBJ1-4; D gene unclear. The CDR3 contains 12 residues. Germline V gene data show CDR1 as MGHRA and CDR2 as YSYEKL. V lost 2 bases and J lost 8, with 6 bases in between. This CDR3 is CASSQPGEKLFF. As DNA, the CDR3 is TGCGCCAGCAGCCAACCAGGAGAAAAACTGTTTTTT.

The rearrangement links TRBV20-1 to TRBJ2-1; D is undetermined. The CDR3 has 14 residues. Trimming shortened V by 3 bases and J by 5 bases, and 14 bases separated the two germline ends. CDR1 is DFQATT and CDR2 is SNEGSKA in the germline V gene (reference sequence). CDR3 protein: CSASAGYTHNEQFF. As DNA, the CDR3 is TGCAGTGCTAGTGCCGGCTACACACACAATGAGCAGTTCTTC.

This clonotype was seen repeatedly, ten times or more. The chain couples TRBV10-2 to TRBJ2-7; D may be TRBD2 (6 bases). The CDR3 runs to 14 residues. The germline V gene encodes CDR1 WSHSY and CDR2 SAAADI. V was cut by 8 bases and J by 2 bases, with 16 bases left in between. CDR3 loop: CASGTEGIAYEQYF. The CDR3 DNA reads as TGCGCCAGCGGGACGGAGGGCATCGCCTACGAGCAGTACTTC.

This clonotype was recorded many times. The V gene is TRBV15, the J gene TRBJ2-2, with D uncertain. Germline CDR1 is LNHNV and CDR2 is YYDKDF (reference sequence). The CDR3 spans 14 residues. Trimming removed 1 base at V and 2 bases at J, with 5 bases between. Here the CDR3 reads CATSRAVNTGELFF. The CDR3 bases are TGTGCCACCAGCAGAGCCGTTAACACCGGGGAGCTGTTTTTT.

The chain carries TRBV11-2 and TRBJ2-5; 7 positions agree with TRBD2. Germline values: CDR1 SGHAT, CDR2 FQNNGV. The CDR3 contains 16 residues. V shed 4 bases and J 3 bases; nucleotides not matched to a gene: 11. The CDR3 reads CASSSATSRREETQYF. The CDR3 coding sequence is TGTGCCAGCAGCTCGGCGACTAGCCGTCGTGAAGAGACCCAGTACTTC.

The chain has TRBV6-4 and TRBJ1-1; D call uncertain. Germline CDR1 and CDR2: MRHNA and SNTAGT. V dropped 5 bases and J dropped 2 bases, with 9 bases sitting between them. The CDR3 totals 13 residues. CDR3 sequence reads: CASSSPRNTEAFF. CDR3 DNA: TGTGCCAGCAGTTCCCCAAGAAACACTGAAGCTTTCTTT.